This T cell receptor beta chain was captured in a study of blood T cell repertoires in COVID-19. Across the whole study: Samples representing acute and convalescent COVID-19 were sourced from the United States, Italy and Spain. Sample material is recorded as cDNA or gDNA derived from T cells, B-cell-depleted T cells, or PBMCs.

In the original processing: Reference gene primers were amplified, and this amplification served to estimate nucleated cell counts. The assay was immunoSEQ multiplex PCR, and TCRdb's table has in-frame clones only and misses some. V, J and clone size are taken as reported in that table, and D and trimming were inferred from the DNA itself. The sample yields about 12,000 clones, around three quarters seen once. Seattle patients were enrolled during active infection and followed longitudinally. This CDR3 is 15 amino acids long. Between the trimmed V and J ends, which lost 2 bases and 0 bases, there was a span of 8 bases. Germline CDR1 reads MDHEN; CDR2 reads SYDVKM.

The V call is TRBV28, the J call TRBJ2-4; possible D gene TRBD1, 5 bases. The clonotype was recovered from a man aged 60 to 75 with COVID-19, enrolled during active disease. Sequenced input: peripheral blood. CDR3 in DNA: TGTGCCAGCAGTTTAGCAGGGATAGCCAAAAACATTCAGTACTTC. Translated, it gives CASSLAGIAKNIQYF.